This TCR beta chain was sequenced during a study of blood T cell repertoires in COVID-19. Study-level information: T cells, B-cell-depleted T cells, or PBMCs supplied cDNA or gDNA.

Source study methods: Reference gene primer amplification in the assay estimated nucleated cell counts. Libraries were prepared by immunoSEQ multiplex PCR; TCRdb keeps only in-frame clonotypes and omits some of them. The V and J calls and the clone size are those of that table, but D and trimming were determined from the DNA. The sample yields about 220,000 clones, approximately 90% seen once. Participants were aged about 18 to 90 years, lived in about two dozen US areas, and enrolled virtually. Cohort assignment relied on participant-reported clinical history. The specimen sequenced was PBMCs or T cells enriched from blood (not recorded which). The receptor was derived from a woman younger than 35 in a cohort exposed to, infected with or recovered from COVID-19 (not recorded which).

CDR3 residues: CASSDRGKGELFF. DNA for the CDR3: TGTGCCAGCAGCGACAGGGGTAAAGGGGAGCTGTTTTTT. The V and J genes are TRBV9 and TRBJ2-2; 7 bases line up with TRBD1. The germline V gene has CDR1 SGDLS and CDR2 YYNGEE. The junction had 4 bases not matched to a gene; V was cut back by 3 bases and J by 8 bases. CDR3 length: 13 residues. Full variable domain (remainder filled in from reference TRBV9 and TRBJ2-2): DSGVTQTPKHLITATGQRVTLRCSPRSGDLSVYWYQQSLDQGLQFLIQYYNGEERAKGNILERFSAQQFPDLHSELNLSSLELGDSALYFCASSDRGKGELFFGEGSRLTVL.